These T cell receptor beta chains were read from a single sample in a study of cytomegalovirus exposure and HLA in healthy donors. Some clones are missing from TCRdb's copy, which holds only in-frame ones; the method was immunoSEQ multiplex PCR. The sample contains roughly 140,000 clones, about three quarters of which appear only once. Material for sequencing was PBMCs. All receptors come from a man aged 18 to 30 in good health and CMV-seronegative. The CDR3 runs from the conserved cysteine through the conserved F or W.

J gene | V gene | CDR3 protein
TRBJ2-7 | TRBV18 | CASSPDSQGWARYEQYF
TRBJ2-3 | TRBV5-1 | CASSLVKREGLSTDTQYF
TRBJ2-1 | TRBV4-3 | CASSRTSLWDEQFF
TRBJ2-1 | TRBV4-1 | CASSQVGGVSYNEQFF
TRBJ2-7 | TRBV9 | CASSAGNLDRGLEQYF
TRBJ1-1 | TRBV5-4 | CASSEVRTANTEAFF
TRBJ1-2 | TRBV27 | CASSLSPQAHGYTF
TRBJ1-4 | TRBV9 | CASSPYSFPEKLFF
TRBJ2-5 | TRBV7-2 | CASAIRVTGQQETQYF
TRBJ2-1 | TRBV6-5 | CASSRTPPGEQFF
TRBJ1-3 | TRBV4-1 | CASSLRARGTSSGNTIYF
TRBJ2-5 | TRBV4-3 | CASSQDLRASGGETQYF
TRBJ2-3 | TRBV9 | CASSGQEDTQYF
TRBJ2-3 | TRBV15 | CATSRDKRAPSTDTQYF
TRBJ2-7 | TRBV30 | CAWSVLGQGLQYF
TRBJ2-3 | TRBV28 | CASSFPGSTDTQYF
TRBJ2-7 | TRBV7-9 | CASGPQGQVYEQYF
TRBJ2-7 | TRBV7-6 | CASSLARGGPTYEQYF
TRBJ2-7 | TRBV15 | CATSRPPGTSGNNEQYF
TRBJ2-7 | TRBV5-4 | CASSPGLAAFGPHEQYF
TRBJ2-7 | TRBV28 | CASSLPRTGVGYEQYF
TRBJ2-1 | TRBV4-3 | CASTSGLAGVDEQFF
TRBJ2-7 | TRBV4-1 | CASSQVGDRNYEQYF
TRBJ1-5 | TRBV15 | CATSAIGTGGRRQPQHF
TRBJ2-7 | TRBV27 | CASSLRRQGYEQYF
TRBJ2-7 | TRBV27 | CASNTGGRGYEQYF
TRBJ2-5 | TRBV5-1 | CASSLAGQGEGMQYF
TRBJ2-7 | TRBV6-5 | CASSYRGVAGFYEQYF
TRBJ2-5 | TRBV10-1 | CASSEFTGGAETQYF
TRBJ1-5 | TRBV6-1 | CATATGGNQPQHF
TRBJ2-1 | TRBV18 | CASSPQDWEQFF
TRBJ2-1 | TRBV5-6 | CASSLSPSSYNEQFF
TRBJ2-1 | TRBV6-6 | CASTLLTPDEQFF
TRBJ1-5 | TRBV6-1 | CASAVGGYQPQHF
TRBJ2-7 | TRBV7-2 | CASSRSGSSYEQYF
TRBJ2-3 | TRBV10-3 | CAISDLSTDTQYF
TRBJ2-3 | TRBV27 | CASSFFRGSDTQYF
TRBJ1-1 | TRBV6-1 | CASSRQLNTEAFF
TRBJ2-3 | TRBV2 | CASSEDRTQYF